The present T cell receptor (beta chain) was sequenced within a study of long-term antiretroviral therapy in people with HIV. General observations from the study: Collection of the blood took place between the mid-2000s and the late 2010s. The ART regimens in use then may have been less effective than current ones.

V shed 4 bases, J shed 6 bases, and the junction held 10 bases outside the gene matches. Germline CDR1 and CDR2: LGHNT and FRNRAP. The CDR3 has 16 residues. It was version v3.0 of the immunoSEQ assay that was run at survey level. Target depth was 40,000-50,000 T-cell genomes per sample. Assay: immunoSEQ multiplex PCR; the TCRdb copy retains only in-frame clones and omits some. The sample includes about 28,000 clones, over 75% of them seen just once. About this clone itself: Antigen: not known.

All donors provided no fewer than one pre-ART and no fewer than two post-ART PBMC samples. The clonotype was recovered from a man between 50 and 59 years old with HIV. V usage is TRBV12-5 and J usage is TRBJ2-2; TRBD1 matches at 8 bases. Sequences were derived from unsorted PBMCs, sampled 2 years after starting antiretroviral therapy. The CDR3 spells CASGSRSDRAAGELFF. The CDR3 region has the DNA TGTGCTAGTGGTTCGAGGTCGGACAGGGCCGCCGGGGAGCTGTTTTTT. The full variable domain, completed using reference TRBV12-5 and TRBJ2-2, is DARVTQTPRHKVTEMGQEVTMRCQPILGHNTVFWYRQTMMQGLELLAYFRNRAPLDDSGMPKDRFSAEMPDATLATLKIQPSEPRDSAVYFCASGSRSDRAAGELFFGEGSRLTVL.